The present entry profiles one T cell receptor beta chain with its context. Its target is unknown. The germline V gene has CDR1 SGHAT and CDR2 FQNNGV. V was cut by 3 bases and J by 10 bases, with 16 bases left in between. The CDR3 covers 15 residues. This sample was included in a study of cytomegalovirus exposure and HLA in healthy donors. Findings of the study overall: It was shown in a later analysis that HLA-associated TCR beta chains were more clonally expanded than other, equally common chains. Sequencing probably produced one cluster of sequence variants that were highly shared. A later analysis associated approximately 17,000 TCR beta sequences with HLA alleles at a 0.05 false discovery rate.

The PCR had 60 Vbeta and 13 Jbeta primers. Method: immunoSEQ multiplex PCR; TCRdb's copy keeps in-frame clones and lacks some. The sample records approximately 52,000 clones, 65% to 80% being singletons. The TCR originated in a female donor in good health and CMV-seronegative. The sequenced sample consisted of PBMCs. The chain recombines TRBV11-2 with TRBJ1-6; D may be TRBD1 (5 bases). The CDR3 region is CASSFGTSTGSPLHF. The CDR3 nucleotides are TGTGCCAGCAGCTTTGGGACTTCAACGGGGTCACCCCTCCACTTT.